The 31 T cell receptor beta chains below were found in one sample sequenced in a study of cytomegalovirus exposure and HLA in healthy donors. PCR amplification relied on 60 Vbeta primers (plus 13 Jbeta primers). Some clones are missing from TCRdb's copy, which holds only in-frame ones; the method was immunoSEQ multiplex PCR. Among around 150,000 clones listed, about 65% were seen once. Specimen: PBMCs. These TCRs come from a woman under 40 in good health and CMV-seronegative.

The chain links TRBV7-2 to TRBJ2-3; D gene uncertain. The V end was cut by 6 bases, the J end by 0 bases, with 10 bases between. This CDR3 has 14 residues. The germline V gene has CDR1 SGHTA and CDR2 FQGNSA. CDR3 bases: TGTGCCAGCAGTTACAAGTCTAGCACAGATACGCAGTATTTT. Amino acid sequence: CASSYKSSTDTQYF.

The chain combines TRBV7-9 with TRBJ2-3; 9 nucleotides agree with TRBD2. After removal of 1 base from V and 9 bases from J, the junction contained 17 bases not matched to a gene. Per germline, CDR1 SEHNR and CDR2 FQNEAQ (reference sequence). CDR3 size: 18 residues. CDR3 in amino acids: CASSLVRGQRGADGTQYF. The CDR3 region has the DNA TGTGCCAGCAGCTTAGTGAGGGGCCAGCGGGGGGCCGATGGGACGCAGTATTTT. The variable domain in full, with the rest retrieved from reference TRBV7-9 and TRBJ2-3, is DTGVSQNPRHKITKRGQNVTFRCDPISEHNRLYWYRQTLGQGPEFLTYFQNEAQLEKSRLLSDRFSAERPKGSFSTLEIQRTEQGDSAMYLCASSLVRGQRGADGTQYFGPGTRLTVL.

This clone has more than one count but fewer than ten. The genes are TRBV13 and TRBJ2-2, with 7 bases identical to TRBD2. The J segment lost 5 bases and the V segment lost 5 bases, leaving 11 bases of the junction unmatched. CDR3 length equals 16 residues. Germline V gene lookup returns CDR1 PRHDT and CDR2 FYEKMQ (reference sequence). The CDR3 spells CASSPIPAGVTGELFF. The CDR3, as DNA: TGTGCCAGCAGCCCCATTCCCGCGGGAGTTACCGGGGAGCTGTTTTTT.

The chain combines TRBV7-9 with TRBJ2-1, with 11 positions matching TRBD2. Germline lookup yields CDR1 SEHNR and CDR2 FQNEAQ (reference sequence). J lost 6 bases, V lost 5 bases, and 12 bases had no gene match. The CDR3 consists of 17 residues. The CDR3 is CASSQRLTSGKGNEQFF. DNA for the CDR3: TGTGCCAGCAGCCAACGGCTGACTAGCGGGAAAGGCAATGAGCAGTTCTTC.

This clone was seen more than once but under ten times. The CDR3 sequence: CASSTDYGYTF. The CDR3 nucleotides are TGTGCCAGCAGTACGGACTATGGCTACACCTTC. This chain connects TRBV13 to TRBJ1-2; D gene ambiguous. Looked up from germline, CDR1 is PRHDT and CDR2 is FYEKMQ (reference sequence). V gave up 6 bases and J gave up 3 bases, with 5 bases separating them. The CDR3 has 11 amino acids.

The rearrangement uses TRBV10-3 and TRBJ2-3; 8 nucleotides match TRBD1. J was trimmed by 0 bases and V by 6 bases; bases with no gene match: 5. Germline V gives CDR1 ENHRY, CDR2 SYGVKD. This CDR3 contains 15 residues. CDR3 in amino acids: CAIRRQGSSTDTQYF. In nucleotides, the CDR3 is TGTGCCATCAGGCGACAGGGGTCAAGCACAGATACGCAGTATTTT.

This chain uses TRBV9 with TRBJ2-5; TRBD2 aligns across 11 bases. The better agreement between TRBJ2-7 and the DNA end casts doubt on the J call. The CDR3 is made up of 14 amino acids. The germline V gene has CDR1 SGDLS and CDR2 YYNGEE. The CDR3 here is CASSPVAGGYEQYF. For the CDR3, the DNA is TGTGCCAGCAGCCCCGTAGCGGGAGGGTACGAGCAGTACTTC.

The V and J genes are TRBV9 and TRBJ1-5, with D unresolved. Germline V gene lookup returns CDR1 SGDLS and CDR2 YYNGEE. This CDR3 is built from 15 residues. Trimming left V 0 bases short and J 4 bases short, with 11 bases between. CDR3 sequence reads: CASSVDTGENQPQHF. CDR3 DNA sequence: TGTGCCAGCAGCGTAGATACTGGGGAGAATCAGCCCCAGCATTTT.

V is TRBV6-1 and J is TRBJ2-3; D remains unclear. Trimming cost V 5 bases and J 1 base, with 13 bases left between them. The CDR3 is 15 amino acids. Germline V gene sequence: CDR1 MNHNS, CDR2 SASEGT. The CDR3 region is CASSPRRLGTDTQYF. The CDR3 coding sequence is TGTGCCAGCAGTCCCAGAAGATTGGGCACAGATACGCAGTATTTT.

CDR3 DNA sequence: TGTGCCAGCAGCGTACAAGAAGGAGGTGGGGAGCAGTACTTC. This gives the protein CASSVQEGGGEQYF. The chain is built from TRBV9 and TRBJ2-7; perhaps TRBD2 as D (5 bases). Trimming pared 1 base from V and 7 bases from J, leaving 15 bases between. CDR1 and CDR2 from the germline V gene are SGDLS and YYNGEE. CDR3 length: 14 residues. Together with reference TRBV9 and TRBJ2-7, the CDR3 gives the full variable domain: DSGVTQTPKHLITATGQRVTLRCSPRSGDLSVYWYQQSLDQGLQFLIQYYNGEERAKGNILERFSAQQFPDLHSELNLSSLELGDSALYFCASSVQEGGGEQYFGPGTRLTVT.

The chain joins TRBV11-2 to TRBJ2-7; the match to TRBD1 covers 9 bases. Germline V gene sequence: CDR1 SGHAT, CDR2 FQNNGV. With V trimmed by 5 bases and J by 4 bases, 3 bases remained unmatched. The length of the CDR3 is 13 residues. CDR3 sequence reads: CASSTGQGYEQYF. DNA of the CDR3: TGTGCCAGCAGCACCGGACAGGGGTACGAGCAGTACTTC. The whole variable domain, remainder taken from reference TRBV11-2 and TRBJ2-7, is EAGVAQSPRYKIIEKRQSVAFWCNPISGHATLYWYQQILGQGPKLLIQFQNNGVVDDSQLPKDRFSAERLKGVDSTLKIQPAKLEDSAVYLCASSTGQGYEQYFGPGTRLTVT.

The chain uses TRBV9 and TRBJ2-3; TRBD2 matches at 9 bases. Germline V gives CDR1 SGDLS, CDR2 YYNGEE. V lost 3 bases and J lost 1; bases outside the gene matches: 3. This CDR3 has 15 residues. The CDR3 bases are TGTGCCAGCAGCGCCCGACTAGCGGGCACAGATACGCAGTATTTT. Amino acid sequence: CASSARLAGTDTQYF.

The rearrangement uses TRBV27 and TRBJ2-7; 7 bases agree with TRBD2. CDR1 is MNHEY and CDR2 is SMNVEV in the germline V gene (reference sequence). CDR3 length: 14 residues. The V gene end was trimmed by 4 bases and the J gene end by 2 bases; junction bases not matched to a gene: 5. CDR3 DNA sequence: TGTGCCAGCAGTTACACTAGCGAAACCTACGAGCAGTACTTC. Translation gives CASSYTSETYEQYF.

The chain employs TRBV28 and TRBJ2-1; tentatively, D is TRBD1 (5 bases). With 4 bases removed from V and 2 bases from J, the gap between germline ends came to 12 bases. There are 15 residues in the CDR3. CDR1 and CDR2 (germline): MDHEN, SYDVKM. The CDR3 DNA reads TGTGCCAGCAGTTCCCCCGGACAACCCTACAATGAGCAGTTCTTC. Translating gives CASSSPGQPYNEQFF.

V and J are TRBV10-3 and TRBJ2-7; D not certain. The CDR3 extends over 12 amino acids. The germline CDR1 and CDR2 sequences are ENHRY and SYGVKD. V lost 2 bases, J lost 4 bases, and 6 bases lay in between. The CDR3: CAISETDYEQYF. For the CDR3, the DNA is TGTGCCATCAGTGAGACAGATTACGAGCAGTACTTC.

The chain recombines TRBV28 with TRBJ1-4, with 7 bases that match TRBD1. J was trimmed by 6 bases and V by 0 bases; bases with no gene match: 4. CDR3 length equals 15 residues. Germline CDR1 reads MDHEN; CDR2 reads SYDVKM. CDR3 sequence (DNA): TGTGCCAGCAGTTTATGGCAGGGGGGATATGAAAAACTGTTTTTT. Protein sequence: CASSLWQGGYEKLFF.

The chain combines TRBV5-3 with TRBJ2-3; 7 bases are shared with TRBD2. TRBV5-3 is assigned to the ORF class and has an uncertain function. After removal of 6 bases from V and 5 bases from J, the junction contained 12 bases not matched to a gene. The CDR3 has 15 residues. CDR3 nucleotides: TGTGCCAGAACCAAAGCGGGAAACCGGGTAGATACGCAGTATTTT. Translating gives CARTKAGNRVDTQYF.

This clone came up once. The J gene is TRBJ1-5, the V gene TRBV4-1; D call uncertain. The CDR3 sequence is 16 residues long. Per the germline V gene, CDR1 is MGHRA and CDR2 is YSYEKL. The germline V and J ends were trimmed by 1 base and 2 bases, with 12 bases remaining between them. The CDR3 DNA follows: TGCGCCAGCAGCCAAGCGTTTCAGGTTGGCAATCAGCCCCAGCATTTT. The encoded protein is CASSQAFQVGNQPQHF.

CDR3 DNA sequence: TGTGCCAGCAGCCAATTCCGGGACAGGGGACCCTACGAGCAGTACTTC. This sequence encodes CASSQFRDRGPYEQYF. The chain uses TRBV14 and TRBJ2-7, with TRBD1 matching over 10 bases. V gave up 2 bases and J gave up 2 bases; unmatched junction bases: 6. The CDR3 length is 16 residues. Germline V gives CDR1 SGHDN, CDR2 FVKESK. Complete variable domain (other parts from reference TRBV14 and TRBJ2-7): EAGVTQFPSHSVIEKGQTVTLRCDPISGHDNLYWYRRVMGKEIKFLLHFVKESKQDESGMPNNRFLAERTGGTYSTLKVQPAELEDSGVYFCASSQFRDRGPYEQYFGPGTRLTVT.

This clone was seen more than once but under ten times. In DNA form, the CDR3 reads TGTGCCAGCAGTCGGACTAGCGGGACAACAGATACGCAGTATTTT. Protein sequence: CASSRTSGTTDTQYF. The gene calls are TRBV7-3 and TRBJ2-3, with 12 bases lining up with TRBD2. Germline values: CDR1 SGHTA, CDR2 FQGTGA. The CDR3 runs 15 residues. Germline trimming cut 6 bases from V and 3 bases from J; bases unmatched to any gene: 4.

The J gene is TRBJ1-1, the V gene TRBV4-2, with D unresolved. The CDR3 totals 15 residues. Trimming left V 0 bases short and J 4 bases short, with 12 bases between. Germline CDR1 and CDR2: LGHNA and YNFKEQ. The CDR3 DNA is TGTGCCAGCAGCCAAGATCCCCTACCCGGCACTGAAGCTTTCTTT. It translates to CASSQDPLPGTEAFF.

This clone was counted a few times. CDR3 nucleotide sequence: TGTGCCAACCGGAGACCTGGCTATGGCTACACCTTC. This sequence encodes CANRRPGYGYTF. The V call is TRBV7-9, the J call TRBJ1-2; D remains ambiguous. Germline CDR1 and CDR2: SEHNR and FQNEAQ (reference sequence). V lost 10 bases to trimming and J lost 4 bases, with 13 bases between them. This CDR3 has 12 residues. Complete variable domain (other parts from reference TRBV7-9 and TRBJ1-2): DTGVSQNPRHKITKRGQNVTFRCDPISEHNRLYWYRQTLGQGPEFLTYFQNEAQLEKSRLLSDRFSAERPKGSFSTLEIQRTEQGDSAMYLCANRRPGYGYTFGSGTRLTVV.

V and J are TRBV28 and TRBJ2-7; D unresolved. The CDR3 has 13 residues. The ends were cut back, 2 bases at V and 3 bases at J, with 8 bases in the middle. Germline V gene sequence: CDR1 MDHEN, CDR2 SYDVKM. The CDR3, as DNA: TGTGCCAGCAGTTTAATGCAGAACTACGAGCAGTACTTC. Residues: CASSLMQNYEQYF.

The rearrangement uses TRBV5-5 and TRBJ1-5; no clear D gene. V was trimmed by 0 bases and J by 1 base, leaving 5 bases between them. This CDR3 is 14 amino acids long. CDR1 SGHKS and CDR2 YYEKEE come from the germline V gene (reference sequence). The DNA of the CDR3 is TGTGCCAGCAGCTTGGTAATGAGCAATCAGCCCCAGCATTTT. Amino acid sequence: CASSLVMSNQPQHF.

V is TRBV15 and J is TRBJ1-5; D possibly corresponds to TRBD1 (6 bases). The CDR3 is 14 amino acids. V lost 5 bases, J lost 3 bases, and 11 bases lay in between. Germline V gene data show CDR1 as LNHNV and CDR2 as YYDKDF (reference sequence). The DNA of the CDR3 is TGTGCCACCAGCGGTCGGGACAACAATCAGCCCCAGCATTTT. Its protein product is CATSGRDNNQPQHF.

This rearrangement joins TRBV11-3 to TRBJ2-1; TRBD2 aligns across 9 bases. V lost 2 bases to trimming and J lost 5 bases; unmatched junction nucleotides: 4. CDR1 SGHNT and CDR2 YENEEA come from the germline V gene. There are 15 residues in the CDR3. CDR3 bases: TGTGCCAGCAGCTTAAAGCGGGAGGACCACAATGAGCAGTTCTTC. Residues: CASSLKREDHNEQFF.

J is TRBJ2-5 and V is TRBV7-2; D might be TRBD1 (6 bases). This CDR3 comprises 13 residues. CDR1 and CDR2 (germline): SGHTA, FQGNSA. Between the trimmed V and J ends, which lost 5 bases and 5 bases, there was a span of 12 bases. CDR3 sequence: CASSQGHRETQYF. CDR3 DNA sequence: TGTGCCAGCAGCCAGGGACATCGGGAGACCCAGTACTTC.

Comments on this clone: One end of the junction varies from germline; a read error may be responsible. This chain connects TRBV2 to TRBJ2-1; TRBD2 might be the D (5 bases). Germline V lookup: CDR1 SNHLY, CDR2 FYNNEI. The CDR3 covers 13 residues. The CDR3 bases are TGTGTCAGCAGTTCTGGACCGACTAAAGAGCAGTTCTTC. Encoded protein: CVSSSGPTKEQFF.

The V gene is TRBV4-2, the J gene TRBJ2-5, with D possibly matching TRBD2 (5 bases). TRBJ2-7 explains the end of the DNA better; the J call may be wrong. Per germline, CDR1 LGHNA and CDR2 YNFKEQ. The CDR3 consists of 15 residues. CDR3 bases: TGTGCCAGCAGCCAAGCGGACGGGATGACCGGCGAGCAGTACTTC. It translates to CASSQADGMTGEQYF.

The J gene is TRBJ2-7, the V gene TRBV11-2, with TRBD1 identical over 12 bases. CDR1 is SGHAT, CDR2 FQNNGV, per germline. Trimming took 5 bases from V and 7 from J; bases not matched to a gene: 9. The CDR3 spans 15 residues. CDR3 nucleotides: TGTGCCAGCAGCCCACCGGGACAGGGGGCGCCTGAGCAGTACTTC. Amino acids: CASSPPGQGAPEQYF.

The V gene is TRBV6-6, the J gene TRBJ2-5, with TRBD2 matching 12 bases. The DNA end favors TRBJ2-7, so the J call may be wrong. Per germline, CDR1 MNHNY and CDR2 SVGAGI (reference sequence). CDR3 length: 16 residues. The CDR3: CASSFGLAGNGNEQYF. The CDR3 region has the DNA TGTGCCAGCAGTTTCGGACTAGCGGGAAACGGCAACGAGCAGTACTTC.